The TCR beta chain under discussion was sequenced for a study of cytomegalovirus exposure and HLA in healthy donors. The study's findings and limits: One later analysis, an examination of the 100 to 150 validation repertoires, found that first-cohort TCR clusters tended to co-occur in them.

To note about this clone: Its antigen is currently unknown.

Sequencing used immunoSEQ multiplex PCR; TCRdb keeps in-frame clones, though not all of them. The data contain 200,000 to 250,000 clones, 80% to 85% of them singletons. The germline CDR1 and CDR2 sequences are MNHEY and SVGAGI. The CDR3 is made up of 16 amino acids. V gave up 0 bases and J gave up 5 bases, with 16 bases separating them. The rearrangement links TRBV6-5 to TRBJ1-1; TRBD1 is a possible D gene (5 bases). Specimen: PBMCs. This receptor was taken from a woman in her twenties or thirties in good health and CMV-seropositive. CDR3 nucleotide sequence: TGTGCCAGCAGTTACTCGACCGGGACTAGCTCAACTGAAGCTTTCTTT. It codes for CASSYSTGTSSTEAFF.